These 11 T cell receptor beta chains came from one sample sequenced in a study of Ad26.COV2.S vaccination and SARS-CoV-2 variants (dated by TCRdb to the early 2020s). Libraries were prepared through the immunoSEQ multiplex PCR assay. TCRdb re-hosts the immuneACCESS table, in-frame sequences only. Its copies lack some clones; in the studies checked, an unresolved V gene accounts for under half of them, and the cause for the rest is not known. Recorded for this sample are about 440,000 clones; about 90% of them occurred a single time. Together, the top ten hold about 4.4% of the sample. Per the publication, the treatment or condition label means: around 19 received Ad26.COV2.S at low or high dose, single or two shots; 5 received placebo; per-sample allocation not given. For vaccine and placebo recipients, repertoires were sequenced using samples collected on day 63 after the first injection. The specimen comprised peripheral blood, sampled in a trial of Ad26.COV2.S vaccine versus placebo. Receptor source: a person between 18 and 65 years old who received the Ad26.COV2.S COVID-19 vaccine or a placebo.

The rearrangement links TRBV25-1 to TRBJ2-3; D is ambiguous. Germline CDR1 reads MGHDK; CDR2 reads SYGVNS. Trimming cost V 0 bases and J 4 bases, with 5 bases left between them. The CDR3 is 13 amino acids. CDR3 bases: TGTGCCAGCAGTGAATATATTCCAGATACGCAGTATTTT. Protein sequence: CASSEYIPDTQYF.

The chain has TRBV10-3 and TRBJ1-2, with TRBD1 as a possible D gene (6 bases). The germline V gene encodes CDR1 ENHRY and CDR2 SYGVKD. The CDR3 is made up of 15 amino acids. V dropped 0 bases and J dropped 4 bases, with 12 bases sitting between them. CDR3 bases: TGTGCCATCAGTGAGTCAATACAGGGAAGCTATGGCTACACCTTC. As protein: CAISESIQGSYGYTF.

The chain employs TRBV18 and TRBJ2-2; 7 positions match TRBD2. The length of the CDR3 is 15 residues. Germline CDR1 KGHSH, CDR2 LQKENI. With 2 bases clipped from V and 3 bases from J, the junction kept 3 bases outside the gene matches. CDR3 region: CASSPDSGDTGELFF. CDR3 coding DNA: TGTGCCAGCTCACCAGACAGCGGGGACACCGGGGAGCTGTTTTTT.

The chain couples TRBV6-1 to TRBJ1-5, with a weak D call TRBD1 (6 bases). The V gene lost 0 bases and the J gene lost 0 bases, with 15 bases spanning the gap. CDR1 and CDR2 from the germline V gene are MNHNS and SASEGT. The CDR3 has 18 amino acids. CDR3 sequence: CASSEAVGAGRSNQPQHF. The CDR3, as DNA: TGTGCCAGCAGTGAAGCCGTGGGGGCAGGCCGTAGCAATCAGCCCCAGCATTTT.

This clone occurred once. The gene calls are TRBV19 and TRBJ1-5, with D perhaps TRBD1 (5 bases). V lost 6 bases and J lost 6, with 9 bases in between. In germline, CDR1 is LNHDA, CDR2 SQIVND (reference sequence). This CDR3 is 12 amino acids long. The CDR3 nucleotides are TGTGCCAGTAGAAGGGGAACTCAGCCCCAGCATTTT. Its translation is CASRRGTQPQHF.

The rearrangement uses TRBV7-2 and TRBJ2-7, with TRBD2 matching over 8 bases. Germline CDR1 and CDR2: SGHTA and FQGNSA. This CDR3 contains 18 residues. V was pared by 2 bases and J by 1 base, with 13 bases of the junction left unmatched. CDR3 in amino acids: CASSLFRQTSVRSYEQYF. The CDR3 DNA follows: TGTGCCAGCAGCTTATTCCGCCAGACTAGCGTAAGATCCTACGAGCAGTACTTC.

DNA of the CDR3: TGTGCCAGCAGCGTGGACCACAGGGTATACAATGAGCAGTTCTTC. Translation gives CASSVDHRVYNEQFF. The chain joins TRBV9 to TRBJ2-1; maybe TRBD1 (6 bases). CDR1 and CDR2 from the germline V gene are SGDLS and YYNGEE. Trimming removed 2 bases from V and 4 bases from J, with 13 bases in between. The CDR3 spans 15 residues.

The chain has TRBV19 and TRBJ2-1; perhaps TRBD1 as D (5 bases). V shed 3 bases and J shed 4 bases, with 16 bases lying between them. The CDR3 runs 16 residues. CDR1 is LNHDA and CDR2 is SQIVND in the germline V gene (reference sequence). The CDR3 DNA reads as TGTGCCAGTAGTATCATAGGGGCTACTCGATACAATGAGCAGTTCTTC. Translated: CASSIIGATRYNEQFF.

The chain couples TRBV11-1 to TRBJ2-1; 7 bases are shared with TRBD1. This CDR3 spans 15 amino acids. Germline CDR1 and CDR2: SGHAT and FQDESV (reference sequence). J lost 0 bases, V lost 2 bases, and 1 base had no gene match. The CDR3 loop is CASSLRDSSYNEQFF. The CDR3 DNA reads as TGTGCCAGCAGCTTAAGGGACAGCTCCTACAATGAGCAGTTCTTC.

The genes are TRBV14 and TRBJ2-7; D uncertain. From germline, CDR1 is SGHDN and CDR2 FVKESK. The CDR3 has 12 amino acids. Trimming shortened V by 4 bases and J by 7 bases, and 11 bases separated the two germline ends. The CDR3 loop reads CASSPDSWEQYF. CDR3 coding DNA: TGTGCCAGCAGCCCTGACTCGTGGGAGCAGTACTTC.

The genes are TRBV5-4 and TRBJ2-7; D uncertain. This CDR3 comprises 15 residues. Trimming took 1 base from V and 2 from J, leaving 13 bases between them. Germline values: CDR1 SGHNT, CDR2 YYREEE (reference sequence). CDR3 sequence reads: CASSLRTPGPYEQYF. The CDR3, as DNA: TGTGCCAGCAGCTTGAGAACTCCCGGCCCCTACGAGCAGTACTTC.